These 5 T cell receptor beta chains share one sample of origin, sequenced in a study of T-cell memory formation after mild COVID-19. TCRdb re-derived calls from the 5' RACE reads in MiXCR, one entry per CDR3 protein. The table lists roughly 200,000 distinct CDR3 sequences, roughly 18% of them singletons. Sample: PBMCs or a T cell subset sorted from them (not recorded which). These receptors were collected from an adult woman who had mild COVID-19 (a few samples of this study predate the infection). Cell type and time point are not known.

The chain couples TRBV6-6 to TRBJ2-3; 9 nucleotides align to TRBD2. The CDR3 spans 14 residues. The ends lost 6 bases at V and 3 bases at J; junction bases unmatched: 4. Germline CDR1 and CDR2: MNHNY and SVGAGI (reference sequence). CDR3 sequence (DNA): TGTGCCAGCAGGGCTAGCGGGGTTACAGATACGCAGTATTTT. Residues: CASRASGVTDTQYF.

This chain joins TRBV7-8 and TRBJ2-2; D not resolved. CDR1 is SGHVS and CDR2 is FQNEAQ in the germline V gene. The V end was cut by 5 bases, the J end by 7 bases, with 14 bases between. The length of the CDR3 is 14 residues. The CDR3 coding sequence is TGTGCCAGCAGCGTTCAGACGGAGATCGGGGAGCTGTTTTTT. Translation: CASSVQTEIGELFF.

The V and J genes are TRBV4-3 and TRBJ2-5; D might be TRBD1 (5 bases). This CDR3 is 16 amino acids long. The germline V and J ends were trimmed by 0 bases and 2 bases, with 13 bases remaining between them. Germline CDR1 is LGHNA and CDR2 is YSLEER. This CDR3 reads CASSQDRAGNQETQYF. The CDR3 nucleotides read TGCGCCAGCAGCCAAGATCGGGCAGGGAATCAAGAGACCCAGTACTTC.

The sample holds a few counts of this clonotype. The genes are TRBV29-1 and TRBJ1-1, with D maybe TRBD1 (5 bases). The V end lost 5 bases, the J end lost 6 bases, and 16 bases lay between the germline ends. The CDR3 consists of 13 residues. Per germline, CDR1 SQVTM and CDR2 ANQGSEA. The CDR3: CSVKTVQGAEAFF. DNA of the CDR3: TGCAGCGTTAAGACGGTCCAGGGAGCTGAAGCTTTCTTT.

The V and J genes are TRBV18 and TRBJ1-4; 9 bases fit TRBD1. The CDR3 runs to 15 residues. From germline, CDR1 is KGHSH and CDR2 LQKENI. The ends lost 0 bases at V and 7 bases at J; junction bases unmatched: 3. For the CDR3, the DNA is TGTGCCAGCTCACCACCGAGGGACAGGGCTGAAAAACTGTTTTTT. This gives the protein CASSPPRDRAEKLFF.